This T cell receptor beta chain emerged from a study of molecular identifiers for immune sequencing clone quantification (dated by TCRdb to between 2018 and 2020). Concerning the study at large: For a replicate experiment, RNA from approximately 20,000 or 100,000 naive CD8 T cells was divided into five aliquots, and four of the five aliquots were sequenced. This methods study benchmarked molecular-identifier clustering-based TCR repertoire sequencing (MIDCIRS) and TCR RNA copy counting, using CD8 T cells to do so. Results and caveats for the whole study, not just this receptor: Approximately 3.1 recovered TCR RNA copies per cell were obtained by modeling, versus roughly 9.1 by digital PCR, implying a capture efficiency of about 30%. Highly expanded clone sizes could be underestimated because identical TCR molecules may share a barcode. When barcode sub-clustering was left out, chimeric consensus sequences inflated TCR diversity, with chimeras reaching as high as 47%. In CMV-specific effector cells, clones with more than 20 RNA copies contained over 99% of molecules, whereas in naive cells such clones contained under 1% of molecules. Spiked-in Jurkat TCR RNA equal to a single cell's worth was reported to be detectable even within one million naive CD8 T cells. The naive libraries included spiked-in Jurkat TCR RNA (roughly nine copies' worth), and this RNA is not part of the donor repertoire.

According to the germline V gene, CDR1 reads SQVTM and CDR2 reads ANQGSEA. Spanning cysteine to phenylalanine, the CDR3 consists of 16 amino acids. Only the CDR3 region is kept as DNA, spanning 48 bases read in frame from base 1. Clipping removes 1 base from V and 1 base from J, with 9 as the unmatched junction base count. Library construction relied on PCR. Sequencing instrument: NextSeq 500. Bulk TCR libraries were made following a previously described method, with the TCR primers given in Table S5. The Qiagen AllPrep DNA/RNA kit was used to purify total RNA. Reads from multiple sequencing runs of the same library were pooled before analysis. As for the original processing: Reads were retained only if an exact TCR constant sequence was present, and the retained reads were trimmed to 150 nt and grouped according to their 12-nt molecular barcodes. Reads inside each barcode group were sub-clustered using a 15% Levenshtein threshold, and a quality-weighted consensus sequence was constructed for each RNA molecule. Non-functional sequences were excluded, and lower-count sequences lying one edit away from another sequence were also excluded. Based on fitting two negative binomial distributions, any barcode sub-cluster with under 20% of the maximum read count was discarded. Through fastp at Q25 and MiXCR, TCRdb rebuilt clones from the public reads, retaining in-frame beta chains. Rows with one shared CDR3 protein collapse into an entry with the most common genes and DNA. The V and J calls come from TCRdb's annotation, not from the publication. The sample includes roughly 630,000 distinct CDR3 sequences, with 25% observed a single time. Together, the top ten hold around 0.78% of the sample.

Libraries of naive CD8 T cells were generated from around 20,000 to 990,000 sorted cells, with 10%, 30% or 50% of the purified RNA used. Naive CD8 T cells, defined as CD8+CD4-CCR7+CD45RA+, were FACS-sorted into RLT Plus buffer on a BD FACSAria II. Detection sensitivity was tested by spiking Jurkat RNA equal to over 8 TCR copies' worth into samples containing about 17,000-1,000,000 naive CD8 T cells. CD8 T cells were enriched with RosetteSep CD8+ T Cell Enrichment Cocktail and Ficoll-Paque, followed by ACK red cell lysis. About this clonotype: The antigen this receptor binds is unknown. No quality values exist for individual bases; no much larger clone is one base distant.

The sample taken for sequencing was naive CD8+ T cells from blood, with Jurkat cell RNA spiked in. The cell subset or site label on this specimen signifies: FACS-sorted CD8+CD4-CCR7+CD45RA+ naive T cells. The chain links TRBV29-1 with TRBJ2-7, and 8 junction bases match TRBD2. The sequence was collected from a human donor in good health. Some libraries in this study had Jurkat cell RNA spiked in. The base sequence is TGCAGCGTTGAAGTCAGCGGGAGCGTCGCTTCCTACGAGCAGTACTTC. Its coded protein is CSVEVSGSVASYEQYF.